This TCR beta chain was recovered during a study of chemoradiotherapy in HPV16-positive cancers. Overall study: Functional T-cell assays on two HPV16-positive patients' cells defined candidate HPV-specific clones and common TCR motifs. Points from the study as a whole: Non-HPV-specific T cells did not expand in tumors during treatment, whereas candidate HPV-specific clones and E7-related motifs did. Only a couple of HPV16-positive patients supplied the functional HPV-specificity definition.

The table came from immunoSEQ multiplex PCR; TCRdb's copy has only in-frame clones and leaves some out. The profile shows 20,000 to 25,000 clones, approximately 93% of them singletons. The CDR3 totals 15 residues. Per the germline V gene, CDR1 is MNHEY and CDR2 is SVGAGI. V was cut by 5 bases and J by 2 bases, with 16 bases left in between. As regards this clone: Its specificity is unknown.

The genes are TRBV6-5 and TRBJ2-7; the D gene is possibly TRBD2 (6 bases). This specimen was taken from a patient who underwent chemoradiotherapy. The TCR sequence derives from a human donor with HPV-associated anogenital cancer. CDR3 DNA sequence: TGTGCCAGCAGTCGCCGTGCGGAGGGAACCTACGAGCAGTACTTC. This encodes CASSRRAEGTYEQYF.